This TCR beta chain comes out of a study of blood T cell repertoires in COVID-19. Repertoires were generated with immunoSEQ multiplex PCR, while TCRdb's copy carries only in-frame clones and drops some. The top ten clones hold 0.77% of a sample with around 80,000 clones, 90% of them seen once. Per the germline V gene, CDR1 is SEHNR and CDR2 is FQNEAQ (reference sequence). The CDR3 is 15 residues long. The trim removed 1 base at V and 6 bases at J, leaving 3 bases unmatched. Sequencing was done on a sample of peripheral blood. This TCR derives from an elderly woman with acute or convalescent COVID-19. The V gene is TRBV7-9, the J gene TRBJ2-5; 12 bases agree with TRBD1. The CDR3 coding sequence is TGTGCCAGCAGCTTAGAGGGACAGGGGGCGAAGACCCAGTACTTC. This translates into CASSLEGQGAKTQYF.